This TCR beta chain was sequenced during a study of CD8+CD57+ T cells in acquired aplastic anemia. In the study overall: Sorted CD4+ and CD8+ cells gave a mean 3.2 ug DNA, range about 0.19 to 27.4 ug.

General study points: Patients and healthy controls showed no significant CD8+ Simpson's diversity difference. Patients had twenty-nine CD8+ CDR3 sequences in common with controls (the shared set).

This clonotype has only one observation. Its antigen is undetermined. Looked up from germline, CDR1 is SSHAT and CDR2 is FNYEAQ (reference sequence). The CDR3 is 14 amino acids. Trimming took off 5 bases at V and 3 bases at J, with 13 bases between the two ends. CD8+CD57+ cell expansion had been shown by flow cytometry in patients chosen for sequencing. No therapy had been given to the patients at the time of blood sampling. The template used for profiling TCR beta VDJ and CDR3 was genomic DNA. TCRdb independently ran MiXCR on the reads; one entry per CDR3 protein. In the table there are 260,000 or so distinct CDR3 sequences, approximately 45% of which are singletons.

The clonotype was recovered from a human donor with aplastic anemia. V usage is TRBV7-7 and J usage is TRBJ2-5; D remains ambiguous. The specimen was sorted CD4+, CD8+, or CD8+CD57+ T cells (not recorded which) from PBMCs. The CDR3 loop is CASSQRAREETQYF. The CDR3 coding sequence is TGTGCCAGCAGCCAACGGGCAAGGGAAGAGACCCAGTACTTC.